The 8 T cell receptor beta chains given below trace back to one sample, sequenced in a study of identical twins. Using its own MiXCR run on the 5' RACE reads, TCRdb lists one record per CDR3 protein. Here the sample spans 450,000 to 600,000 distinct CDR3 sequences, about 22% being singletons. This same sample was also part of a study on yellow fever vaccine responses in identical twins.

Input material: CD4+ T cells sorted from blood. These receptors originate from a young woman in good health.

This clonotype was detected a few times. The rearrangement links TRBV28 to TRBJ2-6, with 8 bases aligning to TRBD1. This CDR3 is built from 18 residues. With 2 bases clipped from V and 0 bases from J, the junction kept 6 bases outside the gene matches. Germline V gene sequence: CDR1 MDHEN, CDR2 SYDVKM. CDR3 amino acids: CASSLARDRTSGANVLTF. CDR3 sequence (DNA): TGTGCCAGCAGTTTAGCCCGGGACAGGACCTCTGGGGCCAACGTCCTGACTTTC.

This clonotype was seen a few times. The rearrangement joins TRBV7-9 to TRBJ2-7, with D unclear. Germline V gene sequence: CDR1 SEHNR, CDR2 FQNEAQ (reference sequence). This CDR3 contains 15 residues. V was cut by 4 bases and J by 0 bases, with 13 bases left in between. The CDR3 here is CASSSGPVSSYEQYV. The CDR3 DNA reads TGTGCCAGCAGCTCCGGGCCGGTCAGCTCCTACGAGCAGTACGTC.

This clonotype was found a few times. This chain uses TRBV3-1 with TRBJ2-1; D possibly corresponds to TRBD1 (5 bases). This CDR3 is 12 amino acids long. From germline, CDR1 is LGHDT and CDR2 YNNKEL (reference sequence). Between the trimmed V and J ends, which lost 4 bases and 7 bases, there was a span of 8 bases. The CDR3 DNA is TGTGCCAGCAGCCCCAAGGGGAATGAGCAGTTCTTC. Protein product: CASSPKGNEQFF.

The V call is TRBV12-3 or TRBV12-4, the J call TRBJ2-1, with 14 nucleotides matching TRBD2. Germline trimming cut 7 bases from V and 9 bases from J; bases unmatched to any gene: 11. This CDR3 region has 16 residues. The CDR3 spells CASTPPGLAGVGEQFF. The CDR3 region has the DNA TGTGCCAGCACCCCCCCGGGACTAGCGGGAGTGGGTGAGCAGTTCTTC.

This chain joins TRBV6-1 and TRBJ2-2; D remains unclear. V lost 2 bases and J 3 bases, leaving 13 bases between the germline ends. Germline values: CDR1 MNHNS, CDR2 SASEGT. This CDR3 has 16 amino acids. The CDR3 DNA follows: TGTGCCAGCAGTGAAATCCTCTTGTCATACACCGGGGAGCTGTTTTTT. It is translated as CASSEILLSYTGELFF.

This clonotype was seen once. The genes are TRBV10-3 and TRBJ1-1, with D possibly matching TRBD1 (5 bases). Germline V gene data show CDR1 as ENHRY and CDR2 as SYGVKD. This CDR3 has 15 amino acids. V shed 3 bases and J shed 5 bases, with 16 bases lying between them. The CDR3 region has the DNA TGTGCCATCAGTGACCGGGACCCAAGTCGTACTGAAGCTTTCTTT. Translation: CAISDRDPSRTEAFF.

This clonotype was observed a handful of times. The rearrangement uses TRBV12-3 or TRBV12-4 and TRBJ2-1, with 9 bases that match TRBD1. Losses at the gene ends were 3 bases for V and 5 bases for J; bases not matched to a gene: 5. The CDR3 is made up of 15 amino acids. The CDR3 sequence: CASSLDRGANNEQFF. For the CDR3, the DNA is TGTGCCAGCAGTTTGGACAGGGGCGCTAACAATGAGCAGTTCTTC.

This clonotype was picked up many times. The genes are TRBV5-1 and TRBJ2-7, with 8 nucleotides matching TRBD2. Germline values: CDR1 SGHRS, CDR2 YFSETQ. Germline trimming cut 0 bases from V and 3 bases from J; bases unmatched to any gene: 11. The CDR3 is 17 amino acids. The CDR3 DNA sequence: TGCGCCAGCAGCTTGGTGATAGCGGGATCCGCTCTCTACGAGCAGTACTTC. This encodes CASSLVIAGSALYEQYF.